The subject of this entry is one T cell receptor (beta chain). The antigen is unknown. This entry comes from a study of glioma-infiltrating T cells after dendritic cell vaccination. About the research overall: Autologous tumor lysate-pulsed dendritic cell vaccination was given between the early 2000s and the early 2010s. At biweekly intervals, patients got three intradermal dendritic cell vaccine injections.

V was trimmed by 6 bases and J by 4 bases, leaving 12 bases between them. This CDR3 spans 13 amino acids. Germline V gene sequence: CDR1 MNHEY, CDR2 SVGAGI. The time point: after dendritic cell vaccination, including at tumor progression/relapse. Before vaccination, two weeks after the third vaccination, and at progression, PBMC were collected. Data came from immunoSEQ multiplex PCR; TCRdb stores just in-frame clones and leaves some out. Of roughly 85,000 clones detected, roughly 85% appear once; the ten largest clones hold roughly 8.4%. General observations from the study: Higher pretreatment TIL content predicted longer progression-free time and survival.

The clonotype was recovered from a human donor with glioblastoma. This specimen consisted of blood, obtained after dendritic cell vaccination. The chain is built from TRBV6-5 and TRBJ1-2; unclear D gene. The CDR3 loop is CASRRTGGYGYTF. The CDR3 coding sequence is TGTGCCAGCAGGCGGACGGGAGGCTATGGCTACACCTTC.